The 27 T cell receptor beta chains below come from one sample, sequenced in a study of identical twins. Each CDR3 protein is one row after TCRdb ran MiXCR on the 5' RACE reads. The sample gives 1.5 million to 2 million distinct CDR3 sequences, about 32% of which show up once; less than 0.35% is in the top ten. What was sequenced was cord blood. Source of these receptors: a newborn girl in good health.

The sample holds a few counts of this clonotype. The V and J genes are TRBV12-3 or TRBV12-4 and TRBJ1-4, with 9 bases fitting TRBD1. This CDR3 has 17 residues. The ends lost 5 bases at V and 0 bases at J; junction bases unmatched: 7. DNA for the CDR3: TGTGCCAGCAGTCCACCCAGACAGGGGGCAACTAATGAAAAACTGTTTTTT. Translated, it gives CASSPPRQGATNEKLFF.

This clonotype has a handful of counts. The V call is TRBV3-1, the J call TRBJ2-5; 7 bases match TRBD1. This CDR3 comprises 14 residues. The V gene's germline CDR1 is LGHDT and CDR2 YNNKEL (reference sequence). Trimming removed 5 bases from V and 3 bases from J; junction bases left unmatched: 6. DNA of the CDR3: TGTGCCAGCAGCTACCGGGACAGTGAAGAGACCCAGTACTTC. It yields the protein CASSYRDSEETQYF.

CDR3 DNA: TGTGCCAGCAGCTCCCGGGACTTACCCTACACCTTC. Its translation: CASSSRDLPYTF. The J gene is TRBJ1-2, the V gene TRBV7-9, with a tentative D call TRBD1 (5 bases). Looked up from germline, CDR1 is SEHNR and CDR2 is FQNEAQ (reference sequence). Trimming took off 4 bases at V and 10 bases at J, with 13 bases between the two ends. This CDR3 is 12 amino acids long.

This clonotype turned up a few times. V and J are TRBV20-1 and TRBJ2-7; D remains ambiguous. The CDR3 is made up of 13 amino acids. The germline V and J ends were trimmed by 0 bases and 5 bases, with 11 bases remaining between them. Germline loops: CDR1 DFQATT, CDR2 SNEGSKA (reference sequence). In DNA form, the CDR3 reads TGCAGTGCTAGAGATGGGTCGGGTCACGAGCAGTACTTC. Protein sequence: CSARDGSGHEQYF.

This clonotype was observed a few times. The chain is built from TRBV11-2 and TRBJ2-4; 9 bases line up with TRBD2. CDR3 length: 18 amino acids. CDR1 SGHAT and CDR2 FQNNGV come from the germline V gene. The trim removed 4 bases at V and 0 bases at J, leaving 10 bases unmatched. The CDR3 DNA reads TGTGCCAGCAGCTCCCTAGCGGGACCTTCCTTAGCCAAAAACATTCAGTACTTC. Translation: CASSSLAGPSLAKNIQYF.

This clonotype has more than one count but fewer than ten. V is TRBV11-2 and J is TRBJ2-7; D is unresolved. The CDR3 is made up of 14 amino acids. The germline V and J ends were trimmed by 5 bases and 3 bases, with 14 bases remaining between them. In germline, CDR1 is SGHAT, CDR2 FQNNGV. The CDR3 is CASSPPPRNYEQYF. The CDR3 DNA follows: TGTGCCAGCAGCCCACCTCCGCGGAACTACGAGCAGTACTTC.

This clonotype was seen a single time. Mismatch with germline at one junction end may stem from a read error. The V call is TRBV5-1, the J call TRBJ1-1, with TRBD1 matching 8 bases. The germline V gene encodes CDR1 SGHRS and CDR2 YFSETQ. This CDR3 has 17 amino acids. The CDR3 coding sequence is TGCGCCAGCAGCTTGTCGACAGGGGTGGCCCTGAACACTGGAGCTTTCTTT. Translating it yields CASSLSTGVALNTGAFF.

Only a few counts were recorded for this clonotype. The chain recombines TRBV28 with TRBJ1-5; D is unclear. Trimming stripped 4 bases from V and 5 bases from J, with 15 bases between. The germline V gene encodes CDR1 MDHEN and CDR2 SYDVKM. The CDR3 contains 15 residues. CDR3: CASSSGSPLDQPQHF. In nucleotides, the CDR3 is TGTGCCAGCAGTTCCGGGTCCCCTCTTGATCAGCCCCAGCATTTT. The complete variable domain, with remaining parts taken from reference TRBV28 and TRBJ1-5, reads DVKVTQSSRYLVKRTGEKVFLECVQDMDHENMFWYRQDPGLGLRLIYFSYDVKMKEKGDIPEGYSVSREKKERFSLILESASTNQTSMYLCASSSGSPLDQPQHFGDGTRLSIL.

This clonotype appeared a single time. The junction does not match germline at one end; this may be a read error. The genes are TRBV5-4 and TRBJ2-1, with D possibly being TRBD2 (6 bases). The CDR3 sequence is 17 residues long. Germline values: CDR1 SGHNT, CDR2 YYREEE (reference sequence). The CDR3: CASSLMTGGSSYNEQFF. The CDR3 bases are TGCGCCAGCAGCCTTATGACCGGGGGAAGCTCCTACAATGAGCAGTTCTTC.

The CDR3 sequence: CATSGHSDKVTDTQYF. The CDR3 region has the DNA TGTGCCACCAGTGGGCACAGCGACAAAGTCACAGATACGCAGTATTTT. The chain recombines TRBV24-1 with TRBJ2-3; D remains unclear. This CDR3 has 16 residues. V lost 5 bases to trimming and J lost 2 bases, with 16 bases between them. CDR1 and CDR2 (germline): KGHDR, SFDVKD.

The chain combines TRBV12-5 with TRBJ2-5; 11 bases fit TRBD2. The germline CDR1 and CDR2 sequences are LGHNT and FRNRAP. V shed 2 bases and J 1 base; nucleotides not matched to a gene: 6. The CDR3 is 17 amino acids. CDR3 sequence reads: CASGLKLAGGSQETQYF. For the CDR3, the DNA is TGTGCTAGTGGTTTGAAGCTAGCGGGGGGCTCCCAAGAGACCCAGTACTTC.

This clonotype was seen more than once but under ten times. V usage is TRBV11-2 and J usage is TRBJ2-3, with D perhaps matching TRBD2 (5 bases). V lost 1 base to trimming and J lost 2 bases, with 10 bases between them. The CDR3 runs 15 residues. CDR1 SGHAT and CDR2 FQNNGV come from the germline V gene. The CDR3 reads CASSLVGLFTDTQYF. The CDR3 coding sequence is TGTGCCAGCAGCTTAGTAGGACTTTTCACAGATACGCAGTATTTT.

This clonotype was detected only a few times. This chain connects TRBV6-6 to TRBJ1-1, with 7 positions matching TRBD1. CDR1 is MNHNY, CDR2 SVGAGI, per germline (reference sequence). This CDR3 has 15 amino acids. The J segment lost 5 bases and the V segment lost 0 bases, leaving 6 bases of the junction unmatched. CDR3 bases: TGTGCCAGCAGTTACTCTACCCCAGGGGGGACTGAAGCTTTCTTT. Its translation: CASSYSTPGGTEAFF.

CDR3 coding DNA: TGCAGTGCTAGAGAGCGGGAGGGGGTAGATACGCAGTATTTT. Translating gives CSAREREGVDTQYF. This chain links TRBV20-1 with TRBJ2-3; 9 bases line up with TRBD2. The CDR3 length is 14 residues. In germline, CDR1 is DFQATT, CDR2 SNEGSKA (reference sequence). V shed 0 bases and J 5 bases; nucleotides not matched to a gene: 3.

This clonotype was seen only a few times. The chain couples TRBV5-1 to TRBJ1-1; D uncertain. CDR3 length: 13 amino acids. Germline CDR1 reads SGHRS; CDR2 reads YFSETQ. Between the trimmed V and J ends, which lost 0 bases and 3 bases, there was a span of 6 bases. This chain's CDR3 is CASSLVPDTEAFF. The CDR3 DNA reads as TGCGCCAGCAGCTTGGTTCCAGACACTGAAGCTTTCTTT.

CDR3 in DNA: TGTGCCGGAACCGGGACAGTCACCTACAATGAGCAGTACTTC. Translated, it gives CAGTGTVTYNEQYF. V and J are TRBV2 and TRBJ2-7; 7 bases match TRBD1. Germline assignment: CDR1 SNHLY and CDR2 FYNNEI. The CDR3 extends over 14 amino acids. Unmatched junction bases numbered 17, after V lost 11 bases and J lost 7 bases.

The gene calls are TRBV5-1 and TRBJ2-5, with 8 bases that match TRBD2. The DNA end favors TRBJ2-7, so the J call may be wrong. The CDR3 is 14 amino acids. The germline CDR1 and CDR2 sequences are SGHRS and YFSETQ. The CDR3 loop is CASSLVSGVDEQYF. The CDR3, as DNA: TGCGCCAGCAGCTTGGTTAGCGGGGTAGACGAGCAGTACTTC.

In its sample, this clonotype was seen a few times. CDR3 residues: CSARVWGFYNSPLHF. The CDR3 region has the DNA TGCAGTGCTAGAGTATGGGGTTTTTATAATTCACCCCTCCACTTT. V is TRBV20-1 and J is TRBJ1-6; D uncertain. The V and J ends lost 1 base and 4 bases respectively, with 11 bases between them. This CDR3 spans 15 amino acids. CDR1 is DFQATT and CDR2 is SNEGSKA in the germline V gene (reference sequence).

This clonotype was recorded a few times. The rearrangement joins TRBV2 to TRBJ2-5, with a weak D call TRBD2 (5 bases). The CDR3 is 12 amino acids. CDR1 is SNHLY and CDR2 is FYNNEI in the germline V gene. Trimming stripped 6 bases from V and 5 bases from J, with 10 bases between. CDR3 DNA: TGTGCCAGCAGAGACCCGGGGGAGACCCAGTACTTC. As protein: CASRDPGETQYF.

This sequence joins TRBV3-1 and TRBJ2-4, with 8 bases lining up with TRBD2. This CDR3 is built from 17 residues. Trimming took 4 bases from V and 0 from J; bases not matched to a gene: 8. Germline V gene sequence: CDR1 LGHDT, CDR2 YNNKEL (reference sequence). The CDR3 loop is CASSLLPGGLAKNIQYF. In DNA, the CDR3 is TGTGCCAGCAGCCTCCTCCCGGGGGGGTTAGCCAAAAACATTCAGTACTTC. The whole variable domain, remainder taken from reference TRBV3-1 and TRBJ2-4, is DTAVSQTPKYLVTQMGNDKSIKCEQNLGHDTMYWYKQDSKKFLKIMFSYNNKELIINETVPNRFSPKSPDKAHLNLHINSLELGDSAVYFCASSLLPGGLAKNIQYFGAGTRLSVL.

This clonotype was picked up a small number of times. CDR3 nucleotides: TGCAGTGCTAGAAAGGGGAGTCATAGCAATCAGCCCCAGCATTTT. Amino acid sequence: CSARKGSHSNQPQHF. The V call is TRBV20-1, the J call TRBJ1-5, with a weak D call TRBD1 (5 bases). V was clipped by 2 bases and J by 0 bases, with 11 bases between them. The CDR3 covers 15 residues. The germline CDR1 and CDR2 sequences are DFQATT and SNEGSKA (reference sequence).

This sequence joins TRBV5-1 and TRBJ1-4; TRBD1 matches 11 bases. Germline lookup yields CDR1 SGHRS and CDR2 YFSETQ. This CDR3 contains 15 residues. The junction had 3 bases not matched to a gene; V was cut back by 1 base and J by 7 bases. In DNA, the CDR3 is TGCGCCAGCAGCTTGATCGGACAGGGGGCTGAAAAACTGTTTTTT. Protein sequence: CASSLIGQGAEKLFF.

This clonotype was detected only a few times. CDR3 bases: TGTGCCAGCAGCCCTTCACCGGATTCCTACGAGCAGTACTTC. It specifies CASSPSPDSYEQYF. The chain has TRBV9 and TRBJ2-7; no clear D gene. The V end lost 4 bases, the J end lost 1 base, and 12 bases lay between the germline ends. Germline CDR1 and CDR2: SGDLS and YYNGEE. This CDR3 contains 14 residues. The full variable domain, with the rest looked up from reference TRBV9 and TRBJ2-7, is DSGVTQTPKHLITATGQRVTLRCSPRSGDLSVYWYQQSLDQGLQFLIQYYNGEERAKGNILERFSAQQFPDLHSELNLSSLELGDSALYFCASSPSPDSYEQYFGPGTRLTVT.

V and J are TRBV6-1 and TRBJ2-3; 10 bases are shared with TRBD2. This CDR3 is built from 17 residues. Losses at the gene ends were 4 bases for V and 0 bases for J; bases not matched to a gene: 7. Germline loops: CDR1 MNHNS, CDR2 SASEGT. The CDR3 reads CASSVYYSGGSTDTQYF. CDR3 sequence (DNA): TGTGCCAGCAGTGTATATTATAGCGGGGGGAGCACAGATACGCAGTATTTT.

The chain uses TRBV9 and TRBJ2-3; no clear D gene. V was cut by 7 bases and J by 3 bases, with 18 bases left in between. Germline assignment: CDR1 SGDLS and CDR2 YYNGEE. This CDR3 region has 15 residues. The CDR3: CASSPEIRRTDTQYF. CDR3 DNA sequence: TGTGCCAGCTCCCCCGAGATACGTAGAACAGATACGCAGTATTTT.

In its sample, this clonotype was seen a few times. The chain joins TRBV6-1 to TRBJ2-3; 7 bases align to TRBD2. The CDR3 is 15 residues long. Losses at the gene ends were 2 bases for V and 4 bases for J; bases not matched to a gene: 6. In germline, CDR1 is MNHNS, CDR2 SASEGT. In nucleotides, the CDR3 is TGTGCCAGCAGTGAAAGGCCCCGGGGGGCAGATACGCAGTATTTT. This translates into CASSERPRGADTQYF.

In its sample, this clonotype was seen a few times. V usage is TRBV9 and J usage is TRBJ1-6; no clear D. Germline V gives CDR1 SGDLS, CDR2 YYNGEE. This CDR3 spans 16 amino acids. V lost 0 bases, J lost 7 bases, and 14 bases lay in between. CDR3 sequence: CASSVDPALTNSPLHF. CDR3 in DNA: TGTGCCAGCAGCGTAGATCCCGCCCTGACGAATTCACCCCTCCACTTT.